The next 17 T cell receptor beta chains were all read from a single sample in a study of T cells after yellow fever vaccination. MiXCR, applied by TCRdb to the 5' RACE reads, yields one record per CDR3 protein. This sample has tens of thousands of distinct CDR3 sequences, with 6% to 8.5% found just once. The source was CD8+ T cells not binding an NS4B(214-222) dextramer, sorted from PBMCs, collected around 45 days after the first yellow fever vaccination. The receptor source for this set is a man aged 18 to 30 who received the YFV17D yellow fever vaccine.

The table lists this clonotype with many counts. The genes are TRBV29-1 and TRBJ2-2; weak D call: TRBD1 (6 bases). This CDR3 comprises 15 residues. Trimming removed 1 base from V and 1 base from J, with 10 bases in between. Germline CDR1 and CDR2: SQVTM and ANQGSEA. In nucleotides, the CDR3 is TGCAGCGTTGAAGCCAGGGGCGTGAACACCGGGGAGCTGTTTTTT. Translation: CSVEARGVNTGELFF.

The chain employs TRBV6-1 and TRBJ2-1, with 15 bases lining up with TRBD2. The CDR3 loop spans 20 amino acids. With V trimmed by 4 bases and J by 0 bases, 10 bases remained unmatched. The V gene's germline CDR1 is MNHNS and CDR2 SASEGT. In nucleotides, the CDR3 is TGTGCCAGCAGTGCCGTGGGACTAGCGGGGGGCTCGAGCTCCTACAATGAGCAGTTCTTC. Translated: CASSAVGLAGGSSSYNEQFF.

The CDR3 here is CASSDSPSRANVLTF. The CDR3 DNA reads TGCGCCAGCAGCGACAGCCCTAGCCGGGCCAACGTCCTGACTTTC. This chain connects TRBV5-1 to TRBJ2-6; the D call may be TRBD1 or TRBD2 (5 bases each). Germline V gene lookup returns CDR1 SGHRS and CDR2 YFSETQ. The CDR3 covers 15 residues. Trimming pared 4 bases from V and 5 bases from J, leaving 13 bases between.

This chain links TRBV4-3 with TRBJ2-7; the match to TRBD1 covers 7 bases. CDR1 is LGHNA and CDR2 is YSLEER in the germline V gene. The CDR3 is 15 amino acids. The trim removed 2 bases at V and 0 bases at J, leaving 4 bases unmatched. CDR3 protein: CASSQTGTASYEQYF. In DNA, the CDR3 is TGCGCCAGCAGCCAAACCGGGACAGCCTCCTACGAGCAGTACTTC.

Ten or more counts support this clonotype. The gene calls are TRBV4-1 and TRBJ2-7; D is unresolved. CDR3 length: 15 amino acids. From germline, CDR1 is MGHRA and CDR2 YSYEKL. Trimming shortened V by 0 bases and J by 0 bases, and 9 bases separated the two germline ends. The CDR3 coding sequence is TGCGCCAGCAGCCAAGAAGGGATTCCCTCCTACGAGCAGTACTTC. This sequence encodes CASSQEGIPSYEQYF.

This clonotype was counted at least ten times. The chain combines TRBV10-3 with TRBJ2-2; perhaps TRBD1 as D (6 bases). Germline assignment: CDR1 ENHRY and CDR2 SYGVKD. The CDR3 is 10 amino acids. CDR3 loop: CASGAGELFF. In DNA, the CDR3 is TGTGCATCAGGGGCCGGGGAGCTGTTTTTT.

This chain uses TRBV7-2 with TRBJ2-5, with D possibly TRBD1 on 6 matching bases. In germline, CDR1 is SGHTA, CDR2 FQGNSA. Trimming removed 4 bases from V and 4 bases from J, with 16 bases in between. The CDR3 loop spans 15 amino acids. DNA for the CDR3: TGTGCCAGCAGCTCCGGTGGGGGCTATGGAGAGACCCAGTACTTC. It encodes CASSSGGGYGETQYF.

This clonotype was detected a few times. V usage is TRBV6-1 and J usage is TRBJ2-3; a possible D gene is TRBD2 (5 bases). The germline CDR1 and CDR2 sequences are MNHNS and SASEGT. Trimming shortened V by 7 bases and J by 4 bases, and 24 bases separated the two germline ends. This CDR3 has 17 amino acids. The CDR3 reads CASMDWSEAGWADTQYF. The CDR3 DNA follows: TGTGCCAGCATGGACTGGTCTGAGGCGGGCTGGGCAGATACGCAGTATTTT.

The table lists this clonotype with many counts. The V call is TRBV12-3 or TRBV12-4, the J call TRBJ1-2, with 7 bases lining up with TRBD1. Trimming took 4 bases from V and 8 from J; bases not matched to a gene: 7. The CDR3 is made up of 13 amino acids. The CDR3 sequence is CASSSETGRGYTF. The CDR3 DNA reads TGTGCCAGCAGTTCCGAGACAGGGAGAGGCTACACCTTC.

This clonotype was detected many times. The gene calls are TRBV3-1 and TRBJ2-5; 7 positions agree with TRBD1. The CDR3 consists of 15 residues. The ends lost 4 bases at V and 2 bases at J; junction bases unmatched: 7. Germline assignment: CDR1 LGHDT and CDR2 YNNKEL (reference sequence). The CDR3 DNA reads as TGTGCCAGCAGCCTACCGGGACAGCAACAAGAGACCCAGTACTTC. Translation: CASSLPGQQQETQYF.

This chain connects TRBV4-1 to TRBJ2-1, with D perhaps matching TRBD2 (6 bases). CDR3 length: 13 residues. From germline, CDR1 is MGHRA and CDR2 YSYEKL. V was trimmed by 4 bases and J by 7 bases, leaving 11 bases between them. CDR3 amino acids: CASSLGGKNEQFF. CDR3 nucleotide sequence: TGCGCCAGCAGCCTGGGGGGAAAGAATGAGCAGTTCTTC.

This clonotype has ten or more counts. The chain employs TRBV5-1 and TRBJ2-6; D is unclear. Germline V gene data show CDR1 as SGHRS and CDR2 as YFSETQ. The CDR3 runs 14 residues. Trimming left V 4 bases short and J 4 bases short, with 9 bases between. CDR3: CASSLWGGANVLTF. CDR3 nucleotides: TGCGCCAGCAGCCTCTGGGGAGGGGCCAACGTCCTGACTTTC.

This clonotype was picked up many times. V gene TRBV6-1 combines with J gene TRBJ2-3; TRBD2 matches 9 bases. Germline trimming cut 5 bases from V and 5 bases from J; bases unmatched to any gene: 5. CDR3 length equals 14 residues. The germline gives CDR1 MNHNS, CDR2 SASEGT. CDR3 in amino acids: CASSQTSGKDTQYF. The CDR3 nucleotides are TGTGCCAGCAGTCAGACTAGCGGAAAAGATACGCAGTATTTT.

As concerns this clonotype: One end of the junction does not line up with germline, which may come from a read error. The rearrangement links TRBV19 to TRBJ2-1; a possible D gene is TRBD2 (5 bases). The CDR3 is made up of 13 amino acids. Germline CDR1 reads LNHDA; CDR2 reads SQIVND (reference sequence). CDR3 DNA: TGTGCCAGTAGTATCGCTAGCTACAGTGAGCAGTTCTTC. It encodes CASSIASYSEQFF.

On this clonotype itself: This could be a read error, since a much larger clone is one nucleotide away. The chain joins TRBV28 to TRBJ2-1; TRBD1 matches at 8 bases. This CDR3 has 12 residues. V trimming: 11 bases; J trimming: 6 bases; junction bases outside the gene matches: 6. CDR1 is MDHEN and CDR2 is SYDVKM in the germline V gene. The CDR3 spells CARDGQGNEQFF. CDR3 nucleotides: TGTGCCCGCGATGGACAGGGCAATGAGCAGTTCTTC.

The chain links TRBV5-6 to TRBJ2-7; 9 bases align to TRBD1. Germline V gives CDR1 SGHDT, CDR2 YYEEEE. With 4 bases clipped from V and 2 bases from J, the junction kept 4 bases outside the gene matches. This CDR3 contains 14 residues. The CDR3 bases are TGTGCCAGCAGCGGGACAGGGCCTCCCTACGAGCAGTACGTC. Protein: CASSGTGPPYEQYV.

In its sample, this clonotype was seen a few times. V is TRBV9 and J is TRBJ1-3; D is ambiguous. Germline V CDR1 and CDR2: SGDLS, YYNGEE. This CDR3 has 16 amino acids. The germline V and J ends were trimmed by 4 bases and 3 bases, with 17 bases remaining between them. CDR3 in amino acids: CASSPYSGNIGNTIYF. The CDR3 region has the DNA TGTGCCAGCAGCCCTTACAGCGGGAATATTGGAAACACCATATATTTT.